Shown below are 32 T cell receptor beta chains from a single sample sequenced in a study of shared clonotypes between healthy human individuals. Terminally differentiated effector memory CD45RA+ cells were left out of the naive CD8 fraction, which was CD45RO-negative and positively selected for CCR7. The method was immunoSEQ multiplex PCR; TCRdb's version includes in-frame clones alone and lacks a portion of them. The sample consists of under 850,000 clones, 80% to 95% of them appearing once. The sample consisted of naive CD8+ T cells sorted from blood. All receptors derive from a young man in good health.

The J gene is TRBJ2-7, the V gene TRBV19; a possible D gene is TRBD2 (6 bases). Trimming took off 3 bases at V and 6 bases at J, with 18 bases between the two ends. CDR3 size: 15 residues. Per germline, CDR1 LNHDA and CDR2 SQIVND (reference sequence). In nucleotides, the CDR3 is TGTGCCAGTAGTATCAGTGCGGGAACGGGCCTCGAGCAGTACTTC. Encoded protein: CASSISAGTGLEQYF.

The gene calls are TRBV25-1 and TRBJ1-1, with D possibly matching TRBD1 (6 bases). Germline loops: CDR1 MGHDK, CDR2 SYGVNS. This CDR3 contains 17 residues. V gave up 4 bases and J gave up 3 bases, with 21 bases separating them. For the CDR3, the DNA is TGTGCCAGCAGTGGCCCACTTAAAGCGGGGGGCTACACTGAAGCTTTCTTT. It encodes CASSGPLKAGGYTEAFF.

V usage is TRBV19 and J usage is TRBJ1-1; TRBD1 is a possible D gene (5 bases). This CDR3 has 14 residues. V dropped 1 base and J dropped 4 bases, with 10 bases sitting between them. Germline CDR1 and CDR2: LNHDA and SQIVND (reference sequence). The CDR3 here is CASSIGGAGTEAFF. In DNA, the CDR3 is TGTGCCAGTAGTATAGGGGGCGCGGGCACTGAAGCTTTCTTT.

This chain connects TRBV5-1 to TRBJ2-1; TRBD2 matches 13 bases. The junction had 5 bases not matched to a gene; V was cut back by 3 bases and J by 8 bases. The CDR3 runs to 15 residues. Germline V gives CDR1 SGHRS, CDR2 YFSETQ. CDR3 in amino acids: CASSWTSGSMDEQFF. In DNA, the CDR3 is TGCGCCAGCAGCTGGACTAGCGGGAGTATGGATGAGCAGTTCTTC.

The rearrangement links TRBV18 to TRBJ2-3; D is possibly TRBD2 (6 bases). Trimming shortened V by 0 bases and J by 3 bases, and 16 bases separated the two germline ends. CDR1 and CDR2 (germline): KGHSH, LQKENI. The CDR3 loop spans 17 amino acids. CDR3 sequence (DNA): TGTGCCAGCTCACCACCAAAAATCGGGCGGGGTACAGATACGCAGTATTTT. The encoded protein is CASSPPKIGRGTDTQYF. Using reference TRBV18 and TRBJ2-3 for the parts outside the CDR3, the full variable domain is NAGVMQNPRHLVRRRGQEARLRCSPMKGHSHVYWYRQLPEEGLKFMVYLQKENIIDESGMPKERFSAEFPKEGPSILRIQQVVRGDSAAYFCASSPPKIGRGTDTQYFGPGTRLTVL.

This clone has only a few counts. In DNA, the CDR3 is TGTGCCAGCAGCGGAGGGACGGCTAACTATGGCTACACCTTC. Protein product: CASSGGTANYGYTF. The genes are TRBV7-8 and TRBJ1-2; tentatively, D is TRBD1 (5 bases). Trimming took off 5 bases at V and 0 bases at J, with 10 bases between the two ends. CDR3 length: 14 amino acids. Germline lookup yields CDR1 SGHVS and CDR2 FQNEAQ. The full variable domain, its missing parts supplied by reference TRBV7-8 and TRBJ1-2, is GAGVSQSPRYKVAKRGQDVALRCDPISGHVSLFWYQQALGQGPEFLTYFQNEAQLDKSGLPSDRFFAERPEGSVSTLKIQRTQQEDSAVYLCASSGGTANYGYTFGSGTRLTVV.

V gene TRBV7-2 combines with J gene TRBJ2-1, with D hard to call. The CDR3 has 15 amino acids. The V end lost 4 bases, the J end lost 7 bases, and 17 bases lay between the germline ends. Looked up from germline, CDR1 is SGHTA and CDR2 is FQGNSA. The CDR3 sequence is CASSSATAPFNEQFF. CDR3 bases: TGTGCCAGCAGCTCCGCCACAGCGCCCTTTAATGAGCAGTTCTTC.

The chain recombines TRBV5-1 with TRBJ2-1; possible D gene TRBD1, 6 bases. The CDR3 is 14 amino acids. In germline, CDR1 is SGHRS, CDR2 YFSETQ. The V end lost 4 bases, the J end lost 8 bases, and 16 bases lay between the germline ends. DNA of the CDR3: TGCGCCAGCAGCGGGGACATAAATTTTGATGAGCAGTTCTTC. Residues: CASSGDINFDEQFF.

Regarding this clone: Other DNA sequences in the same sample also yield this CDR3. The J gene is TRBJ2-7, the V gene TRBV20-1, with D tentatively TRBD2 (5 bases). The CDR3 spans 11 residues. Per germline, CDR1 DFQATT and CDR2 SNEGSKA (reference sequence). V lost 6 bases, J lost 4 bases, and 10 bases lay in between. The CDR3 coding sequence is TGCAGTGCCCCTGGAGGTTACGAGCAGTACTTC. Residues: CSAPGGYEQYF.

The chain links TRBV2 to TRBJ2-1; D is undetermined. The CDR3 contains 12 residues. V was pared by 4 bases and J by 6 bases, with 7 bases between. Germline V lookup: CDR1 SNHLY, CDR2 FYNNEI. The CDR3 sequence is CASSVGVNEQFF. In DNA form, the CDR3 reads TGTGCCAGCAGTGTTGGGGTCAATGAGCAGTTCTTC.

The genes are TRBV11-2 and TRBJ2-7, with 7 bases identical to TRBD2. V was clipped by 5 bases and J by 3 bases; unmatched bases: 7. This CDR3 has 14 residues. Germline V gene lookup returns CDR1 SGHAT and CDR2 FQNNGV. In DNA, the CDR3 is TGTGCCAGCAGCAAAATAGCGGGTCGCTACGAGCAGTACTTC. As protein: CASSKIAGRYEQYF.

The V gene is TRBV5-5, the J gene TRBJ2-7; 7 nucleotides agree with TRBD2. V lost 3 bases to trimming and J lost 0 bases; unmatched junction nucleotides: 9. This CDR3 comprises 16 residues. Germline V gene lookup returns CDR1 SGHKS and CDR2 YYEKEE (reference sequence). The CDR3 reads CASSSWGGALSYEQYF. CDR3 bases: TGTGCCAGCAGCTCCTGGGGGGGAGCACTCTCCTACGAGCAGTACTTC.

This clone was seen only once. This chain connects TRBV11-3 to TRBJ2-7; 7 nucleotides match TRBD2. The V gene's germline CDR1 is SGHNT and CDR2 YENEEA. J lost 6 bases, V lost 5 bases, and 16 bases had no gene match. The length of the CDR3 is 16 residues. The CDR3 sequence is CASSRTLGGRDAEQYF. CDR3 DNA sequence: TGTGCCAGCAGCCGCACCTTGGGGGGGAGGGACGCCGAGCAGTACTTC.

Remarks on this clone: Given a much more abundant clone one base away, this may be a read error. V is TRBV13 and J is TRBJ2-7; no definite D call. The V end was cut by 1 base, the J end by 2 bases, with 3 bases between. The CDR3 is made up of 12 amino acids. Germline values: CDR1 PRHDT, CDR2 FYEKMQ (reference sequence). DNA for the CDR3: TGTGCCAGCAGCTTAGATCCCTACGAGCAGTACTTC. The encoded protein is CASSLDPYEQYF.

This clone was detected once. Other DNA sequences in this sample translate to the same CDR3. V is TRBV4-1 and J is TRBJ2-7; 10 bases fit TRBD2. This CDR3 is 14 amino acids long. Germline values: CDR1 MGHRA, CDR2 YSYEKL. With 1 base clipped from V and 4 bases from J, the junction kept 1 base outside the gene matches. The CDR3: CASSQGTSGYEQYF. CDR3 in DNA: TGCGCCAGCAGCCAAGGGACTAGCGGTTACGAGCAGTACTTC.

This chain links TRBV28 with TRBJ2-7; no clear D. CDR1 is MDHEN, CDR2 SYDVKM, per germline. This CDR3 is 16 amino acids long. The V gene lost 3 bases and the J gene lost 0 bases, with 15 bases spanning the gap. The CDR3 reads CASSFRPAVSSYEQYF. Written as DNA, the CDR3 is TGTGCCAGCAGTTTTAGGCCTGCGGTGAGCTCCTACGAGCAGTACTTC.

The rearrangement uses TRBV9 and TRBJ2-5, with 7 bases fitting TRBD2. The CDR3 loop spans 14 amino acids. Germline CDR1 is SGDLS and CDR2 is YYNGEE. V trimming: 1 base; J trimming: 2 bases; junction bases outside the gene matches: 2. CDR3 region: CASSVKAGQETQYF. In nucleotides, the CDR3 is TGTGCCAGCAGCGTAAAAGCGGGGCAAGAGACCCAGTACTTC.

Here the CDR3 reads CATSTTTSGADTQYF. In DNA, the CDR3 is TGTGCCACCAGCACAACGACTAGCGGGGCAGATACGCAGTATTTT. J is TRBJ2-3 and V is TRBV15, with 11 positions matching TRBD2. With V trimmed by 4 bases and J by 4 bases, 4 bases remained unmatched. The CDR3 sequence is 15 residues long. Germline values: CDR1 LNHNV, CDR2 YYDKDF (reference sequence).

This chain uses TRBV21-1 with TRBJ2-2; the table's D gene call, TRBD2, was not cross checked with the DNA. TRBV21-1 is annotated as a pseudogene. The CDR3 totals 15 residues. The CDR3 sequence: CASSKGSHFTGELFF. In DNA, the CDR3 is TGTGCCAGCAGCAAAGGGAGCCACTTCACCGGGGAGCTGTTTTTT.

This chain joins TRBV25-1 and TRBJ2-2; possible D gene TRBD1, 6 bases. The CDR3 contains 15 residues. From germline, CDR1 is MGHDK and CDR2 SYGVNS. V was cut by 6 bases and J by 6 bases, with 17 bases left in between. CDR3 region: CASSQTTGYAGELFF. In DNA, the CDR3 is TGTGCCAGCAGCCAGACTACAGGGTATGCCGGGGAGCTGTTTTTT.

This clone has a handful of counts. This chain connects TRBV27 to TRBJ2-7; a possible D gene is TRBD1 (5 bases). CDR1 and CDR2 from the germline V gene are MNHEY and SMNVEV (reference sequence). CDR3 size: 14 residues. Trimming took off 3 bases at V and 2 bases at J, with 11 bases between the two ends. The CDR3 spells CASSLGLEPYEQYF. CDR3 nucleotides: TGTGCCAGCAGTTTGGGGCTGGAACCCTACGAGCAGTACTTC.

This clone was counted once. This sequence joins TRBV6-5 and TRBJ2-1; 9 bases match TRBD2. Germline V gene lookup returns CDR1 MNHEY and CDR2 SVGAGI. The CDR3 is 16 amino acids. J gave up 2 bases and V 2 bases, and 4 bases lay outside the gene matches. The DNA of the CDR3 is TGTGCCAGCAGTTACGAGACTAGCGGAGCCTACAATGAGCAGTTCTTC. This sequence encodes CASSYETSGAYNEQFF.

J is TRBJ2-5 and V is TRBV27, with D uncertain. CDR1 MNHEY and CDR2 SMNVEV come from the germline V gene (reference sequence). V was clipped by 4 bases and J by 2 bases, with 11 bases between them. The length of the CDR3 is 14 residues. CDR3 DNA sequence: TGTGCCAGCAGTTCCGGACGGTATCAAGAGACCCAGTACTTC. Amino acid sequence: CASSSGRYQETQYF.

The rearrangement joins TRBV25-1 to TRBJ2-2; possible D gene TRBD2, 5 bases. Per the germline V gene, CDR1 is MGHDK and CDR2 is SYGVNS. CDR3 size: 12 residues. Trimming shortened V by 9 bases and J by 9 bases, and 14 bases separated the two germline ends. The CDR3 nucleotides are TGTGCCAGTAAATCGGAGGAGCGGGAGCTGTTTTTT. It translates to CASKSEERELFF. Combining the CDR3 with reference TRBV25-1 and TRBJ2-2 gives the whole variable domain EADIYQTPRYLVIGTGKKITLECSQTMGHDKMYWYQQDPGMELHLIHYSYGVNSTEKGDLSSESTVSRIRTEHFPLTLESARPSHTSQYLCASKSEERELFFGEGSRLTVL.

The genes are TRBV4-1 and TRBJ1-4; the match to TRBD1 covers 8 bases. The CDR3 consists of 16 residues. V dropped 0 bases and J dropped 4; count of bases not matched to a gene: 4. Germline V gene sequence: CDR1 MGHRA, CDR2 YSYEKL. The CDR3 sequence: CASSQELTGGNEKLFF. The CDR3 DNA reads TGCGCCAGCAGCCAAGAACTCACAGGGGGTAATGAAAAACTGTTTTTT.

The chain employs TRBV5-1 and TRBJ1-1; D unclear. Trimming shortened V by 7 bases and J by 5 bases, and 12 bases separated the two germline ends. Germline loops: CDR1 SGHRS, CDR2 YFSETQ. The length of the CDR3 is 12 residues. The CDR3 loop reads CASQTSGTEAFF. The CDR3 DNA reads as TGCGCCAGCCAGACATCGGGGACTGAAGCTTTCTTT. Using reference TRBV5-1 and TRBJ1-1 for the parts outside the CDR3, the full variable domain is KAGVTQTPRYLIKTRGQQVTLSCSPISGHRSVSWYQQTPGQGLQFLFEYFSETQRNKGNFPGRFSGRQFSNSRSEMNVSTLELGDSALYLCASQTSGTEAFFGQGTRLTVV.

The chain combines TRBV15 with TRBJ2-3, with 8 bases that match TRBD1. Germline values: CDR1 LNHNV, CDR2 YYDKDF (reference sequence). The CDR3 is 18 residues long. After removal of 0 bases from V and 2 bases from J, the junction contained 10 bases not matched to a gene. Written as DNA, the CDR3 is TGTGCCACCAGCAGAGATCCGGACAGGGAAGAGGTCACAGATACGCAGTATTTT. Its translation: CATSRDPDREEVTDTQYF.

The chain is built from TRBV6-5 and TRBJ2-2; 8 nucleotides agree with TRBD2. This CDR3 region has 16 residues. CDR1 MNHEY and CDR2 SVGAGI come from the germline V gene. V shed 2 bases and J 4 bases; nucleotides not matched to a gene: 6. The CDR3 loop reads CASSYEPAGVTGELFF. As DNA, the CDR3 is TGTGCCAGCAGTTACGAACCAGCGGGAGTCACCGGGGAGCTGTTTTTT.

The table lists this clone with a few counts. The chain uses TRBV7-8 and TRBJ1-5; D is possibly TRBD1 (5 bases). CDR1 is SGHVS, CDR2 FQNEAQ, per germline. CDR3 length equals 15 residues. V gave up 2 bases and J gave up 3 bases, with 11 bases separating them. This CDR3 reads CASSLSGTDNQPQHF. CDR3 nucleotide sequence: TGTGCCAGCAGCTTATCAGGGACTGACAATCAGCCCCAGCATTTT.

In nucleotides, the CDR3 is TGCAGCGTTGAAGGGGTGGGGACAGGGCCGTACAATGAGCAGTTCTTC. Residues: CSVEGVGTGPYNEQFF. The chain joins TRBV29-1 to TRBJ2-1, with TRBD1 matching over 9 bases. The CDR3 runs 16 residues. V dropped 1 base and J dropped 4; count of bases not matched to a gene: 8. Per the germline V gene, CDR1 is SQVTM and CDR2 is ANQGSEA.

The V call is TRBV6-5, the J call TRBJ2-7; 8 nucleotides align to TRBD1. Per the germline V gene, CDR1 is MNHEY and CDR2 is SVGAGI. CDR3 length: 14 amino acids. Trimming cost V 6 bases and J 6 bases; bases outside gene matches: 10. The CDR3 region has the DNA TGTGCCAGCAGCCGCAGGACAGGGAGTCTCGAGCAGTACTTC. Translation gives CASSRRTGSLEQYF.

The chain combines TRBV4-1 with TRBJ1-5, with TRBD1 matching over 7 bases. Germline V gene sequence: CDR1 MGHRA, CDR2 YSYEKL. The V gene end was trimmed by 3 bases and the J gene end by 1 base; junction bases not matched to a gene: 6. This CDR3 region has 16 residues. CDR3: CASSQSTGVSNQPQHF. The CDR3 DNA reads TGCGCCAGCAGCCAGTCCACAGGGGTGAGCAATCAGCCCCAGCATTTT.